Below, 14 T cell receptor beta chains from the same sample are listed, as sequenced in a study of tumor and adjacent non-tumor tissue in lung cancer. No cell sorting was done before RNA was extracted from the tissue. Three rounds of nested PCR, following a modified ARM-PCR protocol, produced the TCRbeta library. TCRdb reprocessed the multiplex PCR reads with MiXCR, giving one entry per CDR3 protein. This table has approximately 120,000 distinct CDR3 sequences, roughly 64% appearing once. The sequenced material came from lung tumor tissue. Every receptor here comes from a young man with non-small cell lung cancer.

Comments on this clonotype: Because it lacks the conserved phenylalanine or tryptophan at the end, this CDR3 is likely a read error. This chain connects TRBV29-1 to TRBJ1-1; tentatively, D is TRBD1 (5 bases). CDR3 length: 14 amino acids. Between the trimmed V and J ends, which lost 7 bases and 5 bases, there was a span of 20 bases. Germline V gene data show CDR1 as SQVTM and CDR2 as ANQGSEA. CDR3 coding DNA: TGCAGCGCCGGGGCCCGGACGGGCCAAACTGAAGCTTTCTAC. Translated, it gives CSAGARTGQTEAFY.

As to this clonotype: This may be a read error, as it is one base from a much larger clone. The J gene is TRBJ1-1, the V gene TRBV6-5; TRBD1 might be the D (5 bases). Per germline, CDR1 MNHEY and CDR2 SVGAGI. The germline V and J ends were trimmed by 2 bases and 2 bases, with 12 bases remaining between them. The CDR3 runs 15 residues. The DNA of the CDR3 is TGTGCCAGCAGTTACAAGGCAGGGTTCAACACTGAAGCTTTCTTT. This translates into CASSYKAGFNTEAFF.

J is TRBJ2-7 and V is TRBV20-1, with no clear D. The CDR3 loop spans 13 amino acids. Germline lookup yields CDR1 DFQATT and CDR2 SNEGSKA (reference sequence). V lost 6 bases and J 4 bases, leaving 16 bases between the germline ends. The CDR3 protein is CSAILVGVYEQYF. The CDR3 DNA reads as TGCAGTGCAATCTTAGTTGGCGTATACGAGCAGTACTTC.

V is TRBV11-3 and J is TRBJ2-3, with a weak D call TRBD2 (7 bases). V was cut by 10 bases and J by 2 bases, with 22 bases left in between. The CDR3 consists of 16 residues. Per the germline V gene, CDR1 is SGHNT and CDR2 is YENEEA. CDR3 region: CAISLEGGLNTDTQYF. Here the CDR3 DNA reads TGTGCCATCAGTTTAGAGGGGGGGCTGAACACAGATACGCAGTATTTT.

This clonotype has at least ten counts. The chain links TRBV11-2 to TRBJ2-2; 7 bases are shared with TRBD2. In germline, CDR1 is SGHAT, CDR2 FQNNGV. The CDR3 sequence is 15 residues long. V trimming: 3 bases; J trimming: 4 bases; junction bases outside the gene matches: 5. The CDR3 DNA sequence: TGTGCCAGCAGCTTGGGGGGGGTGAGCACCGGGGAGCTGTTTTTT. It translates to CASSLGGVSTGELFF.

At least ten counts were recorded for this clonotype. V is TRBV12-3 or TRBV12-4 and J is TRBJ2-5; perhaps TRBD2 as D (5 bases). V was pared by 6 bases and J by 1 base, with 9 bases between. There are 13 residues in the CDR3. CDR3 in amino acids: CASRWTSQETQYF. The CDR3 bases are TGTGCCAGCAGATGGACTTCCCAAGAGACCCAGTACTTC.

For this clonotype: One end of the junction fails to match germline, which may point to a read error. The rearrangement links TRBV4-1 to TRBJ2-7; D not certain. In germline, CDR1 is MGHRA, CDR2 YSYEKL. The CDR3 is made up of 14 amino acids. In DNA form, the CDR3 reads TGCGCCGGCAGCCAAGGCCACGGAGATTATGAGCAGTACTTC. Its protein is CAGSQGHGDYEQYF.

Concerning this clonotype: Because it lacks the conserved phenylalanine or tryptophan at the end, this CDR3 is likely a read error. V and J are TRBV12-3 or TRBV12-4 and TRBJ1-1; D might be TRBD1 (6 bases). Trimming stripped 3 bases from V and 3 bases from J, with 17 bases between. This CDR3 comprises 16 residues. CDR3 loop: CASSFTAGAHDTEAFL. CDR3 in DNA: TGTGCCAGCAGTTTCACTGCAGGGGCGCATGACACTGAAGCTTTCCTT.

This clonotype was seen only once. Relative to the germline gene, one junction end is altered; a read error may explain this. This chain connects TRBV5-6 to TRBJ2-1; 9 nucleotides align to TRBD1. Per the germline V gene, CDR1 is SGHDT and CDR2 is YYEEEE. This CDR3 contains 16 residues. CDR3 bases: TGTGCCAACAGCTTCTTTACAACAGGGGGCCGGAGTGAGCAGTTCTTC. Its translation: CANSFFTTGGRSEQFF.

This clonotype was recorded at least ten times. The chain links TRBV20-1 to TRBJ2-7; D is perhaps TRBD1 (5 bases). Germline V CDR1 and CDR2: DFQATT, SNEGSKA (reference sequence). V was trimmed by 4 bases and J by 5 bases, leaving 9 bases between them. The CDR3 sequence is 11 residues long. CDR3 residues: CSATDRDEQYF. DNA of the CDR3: TGCAGTGCTACCGACAGAGACGAGCAGTACTTC.

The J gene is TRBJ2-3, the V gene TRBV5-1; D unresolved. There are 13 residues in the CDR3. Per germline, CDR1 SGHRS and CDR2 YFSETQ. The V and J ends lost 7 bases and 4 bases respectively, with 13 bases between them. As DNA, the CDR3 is TGCGCCAGCGGCCTACCGAGCTCAGATACGCAGTATTTT. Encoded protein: CASGLPSSDTQYF.

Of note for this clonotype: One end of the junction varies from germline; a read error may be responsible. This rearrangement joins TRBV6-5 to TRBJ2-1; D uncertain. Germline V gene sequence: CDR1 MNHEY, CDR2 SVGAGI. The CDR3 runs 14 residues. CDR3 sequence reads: CGSSYTSSYNEQFF. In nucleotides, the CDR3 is TGTGGCAGCAGTTACACGTCTTCCTACAATGAGCAGTTCTTC.

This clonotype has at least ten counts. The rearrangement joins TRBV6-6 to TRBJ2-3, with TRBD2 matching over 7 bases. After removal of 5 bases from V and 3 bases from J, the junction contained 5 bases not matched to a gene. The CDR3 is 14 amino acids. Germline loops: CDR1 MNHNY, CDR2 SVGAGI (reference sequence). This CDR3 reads CASSRDGGTDTQYF. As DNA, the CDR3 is TGTGCCAGCAGTCGGGACGGGGGGACAGATACGCAGTATTTT.

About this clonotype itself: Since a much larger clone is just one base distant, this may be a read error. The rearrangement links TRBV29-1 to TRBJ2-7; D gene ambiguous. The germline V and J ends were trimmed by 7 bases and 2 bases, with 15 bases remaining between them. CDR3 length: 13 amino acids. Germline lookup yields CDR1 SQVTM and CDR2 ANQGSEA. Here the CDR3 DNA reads TGCAGCGCGATGACGGGCACAGCCTACGAGCAGTACTTC. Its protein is CSAMTGTAYEQYF.